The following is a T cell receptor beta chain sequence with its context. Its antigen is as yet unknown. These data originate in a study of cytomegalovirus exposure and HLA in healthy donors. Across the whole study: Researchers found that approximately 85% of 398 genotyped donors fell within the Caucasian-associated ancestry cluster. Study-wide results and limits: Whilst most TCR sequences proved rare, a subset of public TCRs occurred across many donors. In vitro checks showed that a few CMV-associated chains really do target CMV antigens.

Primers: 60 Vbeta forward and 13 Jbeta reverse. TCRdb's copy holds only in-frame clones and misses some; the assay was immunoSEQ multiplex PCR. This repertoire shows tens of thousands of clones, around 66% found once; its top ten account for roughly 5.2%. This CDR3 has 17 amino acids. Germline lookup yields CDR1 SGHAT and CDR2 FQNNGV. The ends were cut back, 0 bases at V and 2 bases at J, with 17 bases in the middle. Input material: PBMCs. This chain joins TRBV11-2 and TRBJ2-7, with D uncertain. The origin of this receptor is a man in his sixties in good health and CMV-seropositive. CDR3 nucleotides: TGTGCCAGCAGCTTAGATGAGTCCCGGAGTAGCACCTACGAGCAGTACTTC. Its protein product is CASSLDESRSSTYEQYF.